Reported below is one T cell receptor (beta chain). Its antigen remains undetermined. Base qualities are not recorded, but no much larger clone differs from it by a single base. The sample comes from a study of cytomegalovirus exposure and HLA in healthy donors (dated by TCRdb to 2015 to 2018). With respect to the entire study: An earlier analysis of 587 of the donors reported about 300 Gb of sequence data and around 110 million unique TCR beta sequences obtained from 180 million or so T cells. An early release covering roughly 600 HLA-typed donors comprised 250 to 350 gigabases of sequencing data and some 79 million unique TCR sequences. Among the roughly 390 genotyped donors, under 90% belonged to the genetic ancestry cluster associated with self-reported Caucasian donors. The aim of the study was to test whether cataloging public T cell receptors could identify signatures of past pathogen exposure. The study used immunosequencing to profile the T cell repertoires of around 600 subjects and linked those repertoires to cytomegalovirus serostatus. In addition to the first cohort of around 670 subjects, a separate validation cohort of around 110 different subjects was used. To predict cytomegalovirus infection status, the study brought together high-throughput TCR immunosequencing, statistical association of individual TCRs with disease status, and machine learning. To study patterns of TCR occurrence, a later analysis re-analyzed previously published TCR beta repertoires from 600 to 750 donors and added high-resolution HLA genotyping. Rather than drawing on any new phenotypic data, the later analysis identified candidate immune exposures from TCR beta sequences and the way those sequences occurred across donors. An earlier analysis of roughly 580 of the donors used high-throughput TCR beta sequencing to judge whether each TCR beta V gene segment behaved as functional or pseudogenic. Donor age, sex, ethnicity and CMV serostatus were compiled together with the repertoire data. A later genetic analysis took genome-wide SNP genotypes for about 55% of the roughly 700 donors and used that subset as a discovery cohort. All discovery cohort repertoires had been generated using a single sequencing platform. HLA typing included class I and class II loci at four-digit resolution. Typing coverage varied by locus: about 620-640 donors for A, B, C, DRB1 and DQB1; more than 500 for DQA1; around 610 for DPA1; roughly 470 for DPB1. A handful of DR-DQ haplotypes were treated as single units for association and clustering because of strong linkage in the cohort. On average, about 200,000 unique TCR beta nucleotide sequences were sequenced per donor among a few hundred genotyped donors of the cohort, with roughly 18% of those sequences being non-productive.

The library was prepared using the immunoSEQ multiplex PCR assay. A mixture of 60 forward primers for TCR Vbeta segments and 13 reverse primers for TCR Jbeta segments was used in the multiplex PCR. A multiplex PCR assay on genomic DNA amplified the CDR3 region of rearranged TCR beta genes. On the Illumina HiSeq System, the amplified TCR beta libraries were sequenced as 87-base-pair reads. The source study handled its data this way. A later analysis tallied tens of millions of unique TCR beta chains across the roughly 610 repertoires, and about 12 million of those chains were shared by two or more donors. A nearest-neighbor algorithm error-corrected the raw reads and collapsed the reads into unique sequences, merging closely related sequences to remove PCR and sequencing errors. V, D and J gene segments were assigned by aligning CDR3 sequences to IMGT reference sequences. For a sequence to be retained, a match of at least six nucleotides to both a V gene segment and a J gene segment was required. A rearrangement counted as productive if the CDR3 had no stop codons and remained in frame with V and J, and every other rearrangement counted as non-productive. Following IMGT convention, CDR3 was defined as the stretch from the second conserved V-encoded cysteine up to the conserved J-encoded phenylalanine. In an earlier analysis of around 540 of the donors, sequences lacking an unambiguous match to a single V gene segment were excluded. An earlier analysis of approximately 590 of the donors called V segments functional above 56.7% productive rearrangements and segregating when the between-donor standard deviation exceeded 5%. A statistical classification framework was built for diagnosing cytomegalovirus status from the catalog of TCR beta chain sequences. A later analysis assigned V and J genes by comparing TCR nucleotide sequences with IMGT/GENE-DB human TR gene sequences. In a later analysis, CDR3 sequences and most-parsimonious VDJ recombination scenarios were assigned using the TCRdist pipeline. A later analysis defined each TCR beta chain by its CDR3 amino acid sequence plus V-gene family, and excluded reads lacking a unique V-gene family. To address suspected cross-contamination and a sequencing artifact, a later analysis removed a few hundred highly shared, low-generation-probability nucleotide sequences. In a later analysis, a clonal expansion index was calculated for each public chain from normalized within-repertoire ranks of inferred template counts. In a later analysis, generation probabilities were computed with a VDJ recombination model fitted to out-of-frame rearrangements, and the resulting probabilities were checked against IGoR. A later analysis scored TCR-TCR, TCR-HLA and TCR-CMV co-occurrence with hypergeometric tests, applying a repertoire-size bias correction to TCR pairs. In a later analysis, false discovery rates were estimated by permuting HLA or CMV assignments 20 times. In a later analysis, co-occurring TCRs were grouped using DBSCAN, with TCRdist sequence similarity added in when clustering inside HLA-allele-positive subsets. Repertoires with fewer than 30,000 or more than 120,000 public chains were left out of co-occurrence clustering, as were five repertoires with anomalous nucleotide sharing. TCRdb carries this immuneACCESS record with in-frame sequences only. Its versions omit some clonotypes, under half of them owing to an unresolved V gene in the studies checked, with the rest unexplained. Clone size and V and J calls were adopted from that table, with D and trimming inferred from the DNA. The sample contains about 130,000 clones, roughly three quarters of them found a single time. Around 2% of the sample is taken by the ten largest.

The CDR3 spans 14 residues, from the cysteine through the phenylalanine. Kept here is only the CDR3 DNA, which spans 42 bases and is read in frame from base 1. The germline V gene specifies ENHRY as CDR1 and SYGVKD as CDR2. V is reduced by 3 bases and J by 5 bases, leaving a spacing of 11 bases between them. The study at large found these results: At a false discovery rate of 0.05, a later analysis linked around 15,000 TCR beta sequences to specific HLA alleles. In this cohort, only TCR beta chains were sequenced, and detectable features were limited by the absence of alpha or paired-chain data. Most CMV-associated TCR beta chains appeared to be HLA-restricted in a later analysis, and the HLA associations seemed to be driven largely by CMV exposure. Sequencing depth was assumed to be roughly uniform across donors in the presence/absence analyses, though that assumption may not hold. HLA typing was unavailable for some donors at each locus, so association tests used only the typed subset. A total of fewer than 200 TCR beta chains were listed by the study as associated with cytomegalovirus. According to a later genetic analysis, donors in an Asian-associated ancestry cluster had fewer N-insertions in productive TCRs than the approximately 650-donor mean. Assigning TCR associations to individual alleles was difficult when HLA alleles, especially DR and DQ, strongly co-occurred. In an earlier analysis of some 640 of the donors, most TCR beta V segments were observed in productive rearrangements about 90% or about 30% of the time, broadly matching IMGT annotations. Some IMGT-functional V segments, including TRBV6-2 and TRBV6-3, could not be distinguished by the 87-base-pair reads and were therefore excluded. The classifier was reported to diagnose cytomegalovirus status with high specificity and sensitivity in both the original and validation cohorts. V-gene and J-gene trimming of TCR beta chains was associated with a missense DCLRE1C variant in a later genetic analysis, and the association was replicated in an independent cohort. In a later analysis, HLA-associated TCR beta chains were found to be more clonally expanded and to have lower generation probabilities than equally common non-associated chains. The authors suggested that the approach could potentially be extended to other disease states and immunological phenotypes. The earlier analysis of approximately 590 of the donors excluded 15 to 20 rarely observed V segments, including chromosome 9 orphons, because counts were too low. Linkage disequilibrium might explain the correlated functional status among segregating V segments, but an unknown experimental factor could not be excluded. Three of the identified cytomegalovirus-associated TCR beta chains were confirmed in vitro to be specific for cytomegalovirus antigens. A further reported finding was that TCR beta sequences accurately predicted the HLA-A and HLA-B alleles for most subjects in the first cohort. CMV serostatus was the only immune exposure information available for the cohort. Several of the top co-occurrence clusters appeared to be linked to parvovirus B19, influenza, CMV and Epstein-Barr virus, according to a later analysis. A group of highly shared sequence variants was considered likely to be a technical artifact of the sequencing pipeline. According to a later analysis, TCR association rates differed among HLA loci, with DRB1 alleles showing the most associated TCRs and HLA-C alleles showing the fewest. Most TCR sequences were observed very rarely across donors, whereas some public TCRs were present in many individuals.

The cohort was made up of 500 to 850 healthy bone marrow donors. All cohort members were sampled while nominally healthy, although unrecorded immune exposures were likely present. The donor was CMV seronegative and was included in the group of 352 seronegative cohort members. Every donor gave a peripheral blood sample, and the peripheral blood mononuclear cells from that sample were used for TCR beta sequencing. Genomic DNA was extracted from the blood cell samples with the Qiagen DNeasy Blood Extraction Kit. The chain couples TRBV10-3 to TRBJ1-5; a tentative D match to TRBD1 spans 6 bases. Sequencing was carried out using PBMCs. The TCR originated in a man in his thirties or forties in good health and CMV-seronegative. The CDR3 protein: CAISDEGGYQPQHF. The DNA sequence reads TGTGCCATCAGTGACGAGGGGGGGTATCAGCCCCAGCATTTT.